This T cell receptor (beta chain) was sequenced in a study of T-cell reconstitution after alpha-beta-depleted transplantation in children. This clonotype was detected ten times or more. Germline V gives CDR1 DFQATT, CDR2 SNEGSKA (reference sequence). The CDR3 runs 14 residues. Construction of the TCRbeta library involved unique molecular identifiers. Via MiXCR, TCRdb re-called the PCR reads, giving one row per CDR3 protein. The repertoire holds almost 400,000 distinct CDR3 sequences, with around 21% as singletons. The rearrangement joins TRBV20-1 to TRBJ2-1, with 9 bases matching TRBD1. The sequenced sample was PBMCs from the stem cell graft donor, obtained from the stem cell graft. The sequence was collected from a human donor who donated a stem cell graft to a child with acute myeloid leukemia. DNA of the CDR3: TGCAGCGCCACCGGGACAGGGCATAGGGATGAGCAGTTCTTC. Its protein is CSATGTGHRDEQFF.